Shown below are 7 T cell receptor beta chains from a single sample sequenced in a study of blood T cell repertoires in COVID-19. TCRdb's table, derived via immunoSEQ multiplex PCR, lists solely in-frame clones and lacks some. Of 120,000 or so clones in the sample, around three quarters were seen once. The source material was peripheral blood. Receptors originate from a man between 40 and 49 years old with active or convalescent COVID-19.

The chain has TRBV11-2 and TRBJ2-7, with 8 bases that match TRBD2. The J segment lost 7 bases and the V segment lost 1 base, leaving 9 bases of the junction unmatched. Germline-derived CDR1 and CDR2 are SGHAT and FQNNGV. The CDR3 is made up of 15 amino acids. The CDR3 protein is CASSLVGAGAEEQYF. Here the CDR3 DNA reads TGTGCCAGCAGCTTAGTCGGAGCGGGAGCGGAGGAGCAGTACTTC.

The chain combines TRBV5-5 with TRBJ2-1; the match to TRBD2 covers 9 bases. This CDR3 is built from 15 residues. The J segment lost 4 bases and the V segment lost 0 bases, leaving 2 bases of the junction unmatched. The germline gives CDR1 SGHKS, CDR2 YYEKEE (reference sequence). The CDR3 nucleotides are TGTGCCAGCAGCTTGGGACTAGCGGAGTACAATGAGCAGTTCTTC. Encoded protein: CASSLGLAEYNEQFF.

The V and J genes are TRBV21-1 and TRBJ1-1; the tabulated D call, TRBD1, remains unverified against the DNA. TRBV21-1 is reported as a pseudogene. The CDR3 contains 18 residues. CDR3 sequence reads: CASSKPRDRGFVNTEAFF. Written as DNA, the CDR3 is TGTGCCAGCAGCAAACCCCGGGACAGAGGTTTTGTAAACACTGAAGCTTTCTTT.

This chain links TRBV5-1 with TRBJ1-4; unclear D gene. V was trimmed by 5 bases and J by 8 bases, leaving 16 bases between them. CDR1 and CDR2 from the germline V gene are SGHRS and YFSETQ. The CDR3 has 14 amino acids. The CDR3 coding sequence is TGCGCCAGCAGTATCGCAGGCGAGAAAGAAAAACTGTTTTTT. Residues: CASSIAGEKEKLFF. Variable domain in full (rest from reference TRBV5-1 and TRBJ1-4): KAGVTQTPRYLIKTRGQQVTLSCSPISGHRSVSWYQQTPGQGLQFLFEYFSETQRNKGNFPGRFSGRQFSNSRSEMNVSTLELGDSALYLCASSIAGEKEKLFFGSGTQLSVL.

The chain recombines TRBV10-2 with TRBJ1-3, with D maybe TRBD1 (6 bases). This CDR3 contains 14 residues. The germline V and J ends were trimmed by 8 bases and 4 bases, with 15 bases remaining between them. Germline-derived CDR1 and CDR2 are WSHSY and SAAADI. CDR3 coding DNA: TGCGCCAGCGGGGACAACAGACTGGGAAACACCATATATTTT. Protein: CASGDNRLGNTIYF.

This clone has a count of ten or more. This chain connects TRBV5-6 to TRBJ2-1; D unclear. The CDR3 covers 14 residues. Trimming pared 0 bases from V and 5 bases from J, leaving 9 bases between. Germline values: CDR1 SGHDT, CDR2 YYEEEE. CDR3 DNA sequence: TGTGCCAGCAGCTTGGTAGGCGGCAACAATGAGCAGTTCTTC. It is translated as CASSLVGGNNEQFF.

V is TRBV2 and J is TRBJ1-3; 8 bases are a match to TRBD1. The germline V gene encodes CDR1 SNHLY and CDR2 FYNNEI. This CDR3 spans 14 amino acids. Trimming took 6 bases from V and 3 from J; bases not matched to a gene: 4. CDR3 bases: TGTGCCAGCAGGCCCAGGGGGCTTGGAAACACCATATATTTT. This sequence encodes CASRPRGLGNTIYF.